This T cell receptor (beta chain) came from a study of early T cells in non-severe SARS-CoV-2 infection. TCRdb re-called the 5' RACE reads with MiXCR, one entry per CDR3 protein. The sample has 80,000 or so distinct CDR3 sequences; 15% are singletons. Germline CDR1 reads SGHTA; CDR2 reads FQGNSA. The CDR3 contains 13 residues. V lost 5 bases and J lost 3; bases outside the gene matches: 4. The receptor comes from an adult who was a healthcare worker with PCR-confirmed SARS-CoV-2 infection or an uninfected control (not recorded which). The sample was whole blood. This sequence joins TRBV7-2 and TRBJ2-7; 7 bases are a match to TRBD1. The chain's CDR3 is CASSPAGGYEQYF. CDR3 coding DNA: TGTGCCAGCAGCCCGGCAGGGGGCTACGAGCAGTACTTC.